These 26 T cell receptor beta chains came from one sample sequenced in a study of OX40 agonist ivuxolimab in advanced cancers. The protocol was immunoSEQ multiplex PCR, while the TCRdb copy is restricted to in-frame clones and leaves out a portion. The sample holds around 76,000 clones, under 80% seen once. Sequenced here: CD4+ or CD8+ T cells sorted from blood, sampled in a trial of the OX40 agonist ivuxolimab. The receptors were gathered from an adult with an advanced solid tumor such as melanoma, head and neck, liver or kidney cancer.

CDR3 amino acids: CASSRLAGGPYEQFF. The CDR3, as DNA: TGCGCCAGCAGCAGGCTAGCGGGGGGGCCATATGAGCAGTTCTTC. The chain recombines TRBV4-3 with TRBJ2-1; TRBD2 agrees at 12 bases. CDR1 is LGHNA and CDR2 is YSLEER in the germline V gene. The V and J ends lost 5 bases and 8 bases, in that order; junction bases with no gene match: 7. CDR3 length: 15 amino acids.

This clone has ten or more counts. At one end, the junction sequence differs from germline, possibly due to a read error. The chain has TRBV6-1 and TRBJ2-7; the match to TRBD1 covers 8 bases. Germline CDR1 and CDR2: MNHNS and SASEGT. The CDR3 has 13 amino acids. The CDR3 is CASSAGTGIRLDF. CDR3 nucleotide sequence: TGTGCCAGCAGTGCCGGGACAGGCATCCGTTTAGACTTC.

The chain carries TRBV19 and TRBJ1-2; D gene unclear. The V gene's germline CDR1 is LNHDA and CDR2 SQIVND (reference sequence). This CDR3 comprises 15 residues. V lost 8 bases to trimming and J lost 4 bases, with 20 bases between them. DNA of the CDR3: TGTGCCAGTTTAAAGCCGGGTCACAAGATCTATGGCTACACCTTC. As protein: CASLKPGHKIYGYTF. The whole variable domain, filled in from reference TRBV19 and TRBJ1-2, reads DGGITQSPKYLFRKEGQNVTLSCEQNLNHDAMYWYRQDPGQGLRLIYYSQIVNDFQKGDIAEGYSVSREKKESFPLTVTSAQKNPTAFYLCASLKPGHKIYGYTFGSGTRLTVV.

J is TRBJ1-3 and V is TRBV30, with unresolved D. V lost 0 bases and J lost 4, with 4 bases in between. This CDR3 is built from 12 residues. Germline V gene sequence: CDR1 GTSNPN, CDR2 SVGIG (reference sequence). The CDR3 spells CAWSVKGNTIYF. The CDR3 DNA reads as TGTGCCTGGAGTGTAAAAGGAAACACCATATATTTT.

The chain links TRBV5-1 to TRBJ2-1; D remains ambiguous. The CDR3 has 12 amino acids. Germline CDR1 reads SGHRS; CDR2 reads YFSETQ. Trimming took 0 bases from V and 10 from J, leaving 8 bases between them. CDR3 in DNA: TGCGCCAGCAGCTTGGACGGGCGGGAGCAGTTCTTC. The encoded protein is CASSLDGREQFF.

The gene calls are TRBV7-2 and TRBJ1-2; 9 bases match TRBD1. Germline V gene data show CDR1 as SGHTA and CDR2 as FQGNSA. V was pared by 5 bases and J by 3 bases, with 4 bases of the junction left unmatched. The CDR3 consists of 14 residues. CDR3 in amino acids: CASSARQGDYGYTF. CDR3 nucleotide sequence: TGTGCCAGCAGCGCTCGACAGGGGGACTATGGCTACACCTTC.

V gene TRBV14 combines with J gene TRBJ1-1, with a tentative D call TRBD1 (5 bases). This CDR3 contains 15 residues. Between the trimmed V and J ends, which lost 0 bases and 4 bases, there was a span of 12 bases. In germline, CDR1 is SGHDN, CDR2 FVKESK. The CDR3 bases are TGTGCCAGCAGCCAAGAAATGGCAGGGATCACTGAAGCTTTCTTT. It encodes CASSQEMAGITEAFF.

The chain joins TRBV19 to TRBJ2-1; no firm D call. The ends were cut back, 6 bases at V and 0 bases at J, with 9 bases in the middle. The CDR3 contains 14 residues. Per germline, CDR1 LNHDA and CDR2 SQIVND (reference sequence). Here the CDR3 DNA reads TGTGCCAGTAGGGCTAGGAGCTCCTACAATGAGCAGTTCTTC. Translation: CASRARSSYNEQFF.

This clone was seen a single time. V is TRBV7-2 and J is TRBJ2-5; TRBD2 matches at 9 bases. CDR1 is SGHTA and CDR2 is FQGNSA in the germline V gene. This CDR3 is built from 16 residues. V lost 5 bases and J lost 5; bases outside the gene matches: 12. The CDR3 protein is CASSPRTSVRIETQYF. Written as DNA, the CDR3 is TGTGCCAGCAGCCCCCGGACTAGCGTTAGGATCGAGACCCAGTACTTC.

This sequence joins TRBV19 and TRBJ2-3; 7 nucleotides line up with TRBD2. V lost 5 bases, J lost 8 bases, and 10 bases stayed unmatched. CDR1 is LNHDA and CDR2 is SQIVND in the germline V gene (reference sequence). The CDR3 is 14 residues long. CDR3 sequence: CASSFFSTSSTQYF. As DNA, the CDR3 is TGTGCCAGTAGTTTCTTCTCGACTAGCTCTACGCAGTATTTT.

The chain links TRBV28 to TRBJ1-1; tentatively, D is TRBD1 (5 bases). Trimming left V 3 bases short and J 2 bases short, with 10 bases between. The CDR3 runs 14 residues. From germline, CDR1 is MDHEN and CDR2 SYDVKM. The CDR3 DNA is TGTGCCAGCAGTTTGGGGCGGGGCAACACTGAAGCTTTCTTT. Its protein product is CASSLGRGNTEAFF.

V is TRBV2 and J is TRBJ1-4, with 9 bases fitting TRBD1. Trimming took 11 bases from V and 8 from J; bases not matched to a gene: 9. Germline loops: CDR1 SNHLY, CDR2 FYNNEI. The CDR3 covers 13 residues. CDR3 residues: CASQGQGREKLFF. The CDR3, as DNA: TGTGCCTCCCAGGGACAGGGACGAGAAAAACTGTTTTTT.

The rearrangement links TRBV11-2 to TRBJ2-1; unclear D gene. This CDR3 comprises 12 residues. Trimming stripped 0 bases from V and 11 bases from J, with 8 bases between. The germline gives CDR1 SGHAT, CDR2 FQNNGV. This chain's CDR3 is CASSLDTPKQFF. The CDR3 bases are TGTGCCAGCAGCTTAGATACGCCCAAGCAGTTCTTC.

CDR3 DNA sequence: TGCGCCAGCAGCTTGGGGGTGGGACAGGGAGGCACAGATACGCAGTATTTT. Its protein is CASSLGVGQGGTDTQYF. This sequence joins TRBV5-1 and TRBJ2-3; 9 nucleotides line up with TRBD1. The V and J ends lost 0 bases and 1 base, in that order; junction bases with no gene match: 6. The CDR3 contains 17 residues. The V gene's germline CDR1 is SGHRS and CDR2 YFSETQ.

V gene TRBV9 combines with J gene TRBJ1-4, with 8 bases identical to TRBD1. J gave up 7 bases and V 0 bases, and 8 bases lay outside the gene matches. The germline CDR1 and CDR2 sequences are SGDLS and YYNGEE. This CDR3 has 16 amino acids. In nucleotides, the CDR3 is TGTGCCAGCAGCGTAGGGGTTGGAGGGACAGGTGAAAAACTGTTTTTT. This codes for CASSVGVGGTGEKLFF.

The chain is built from TRBV30 and TRBJ1-1; D unclear. The CDR3 has 13 residues. The germline V and J ends were trimmed by 2 bases and 0 bases, with 7 bases remaining between them. Germline lookup yields CDR1 GTSNPN and CDR2 SVGIG (reference sequence). CDR3 residues: CAWSRTMNTEAFF. The CDR3 nucleotides read TGTGCCTGGAGTCGGACCATGAACACTGAAGCTTTCTTT.

V usage is TRBV6-6 and J usage is TRBJ2-7; tentatively, D is TRBD1 or TRBD2 (5 bases each). The ends were cut back, 7 bases at V and 4 bases at J, with 11 bases in the middle. The CDR3 contains 12 residues. From germline, CDR1 is MNHNY and CDR2 SVGAGI (reference sequence). CDR3 coding DNA: TGTGCCAGCACCCAGGGAGAGTACGAGCAGTACTTC. The encoded protein is CASTQGEYEQYF.

The chain couples TRBV12-5 to TRBJ2-5; 8 nucleotides agree with TRBD2. CDR1 LGHNT and CDR2 FRNRAP come from the germline V gene. The CDR3 has 15 residues. J gave up 3 bases and V 6 bases, and 9 bases lay outside the gene matches. The CDR3 region is CASGRSGGSKETQYF. The CDR3 nucleotides are TGTGCTAGTGGCCGGAGCGGGGGCTCCAAAGAGACCCAGTACTTC. The full variable domain, rest sourced from reference TRBV12-5 and TRBJ2-5, is DARVTQTPRHKVTEMGQEVTMRCQPILGHNTVFWYRQTMMQGLELLAYFRNRAPLDDSGMPKDRFSAEMPDATLATLKIQPSEPRDSAVYFCASGRSGGSKETQYFGPGTRLLVL.

Concerning this clone: At one end the junction does not follow the germline gene, possibly because of a read error. This sequence joins TRBV2 and TRBJ2-3, with 16 positions matching TRBD2. This CDR3 is built from 17 residues. Germline lookup yields CDR1 SNHLY and CDR2 FYNNEI. The CDR3 nucleotides are TGTGCCGGCAGTGTGGGACTAGCGGGAGGGAGCACAGATACGCAGTATTTT. Protein: CAGSVGLAGGSTDTQYF.

The chain joins TRBV9 to TRBJ1-1; 9 positions agree with TRBD1. From germline, CDR1 is SGDLS and CDR2 YYNGEE. J was trimmed by 5 bases and V by 4 bases; bases with no gene match: 3. The CDR3 length is 13 residues. The CDR3 loop is CASSIGTGTEAFF. The CDR3 nucleotides read TGTGCCAGCAGCATCGGGACAGGGACTGAAGCTTTCTTT.

J is TRBJ1-2 and V is TRBV12-5, with TRBD1 as a possible D gene (5 bases). Germline V gene data show CDR1 as LGHNT and CDR2 as FRNRAP. CDR3 length equals 13 residues. Trimming shortened V by 0 bases and J by 7 bases, and 9 bases separated the two germline ends. The CDR3 DNA sequence: TGTGCTAGTGGTTTGGTACGGGGCGTTGGCTACACCTTC. It is translated as CASGLVRGVGYTF.

The chain uses TRBV28 and TRBJ2-7, with 9 bases identical to TRBD2. The CDR3 totals 15 residues. J lost 4 bases, V lost 6 bases, and 10 bases had no gene match. Germline assignment: CDR1 MDHEN and CDR2 SYDVKM. The chain's CDR3 is CASRTPWAGGYEQYF. DNA for the CDR3: TGTGCCAGCAGAACTCCCTGGGCGGGAGGGTACGAGCAGTACTTC.

The rearrangement links TRBV6-1 to TRBJ2-3; D assignment may be TRBD1 or TRBD2 (5 bases each). The CDR3 is 14 amino acids. Per germline, CDR1 MNHNS and CDR2 SASEGT. V lost 3 bases and J lost 7, with 14 bases in between. The CDR3 region has the DNA TGTGCCAGCAGTGAGCTAGGGGACCCAAATACGCAGTATTTT. It yields the protein CASSELGDPNTQYF.

With respect to this clone: Compared with germline, one end of the junction differs, possibly owing to a read error. The V and J genes are TRBV5-1 and TRBJ2-2, with a weak D call TRBD1 (5 bases). The CDR3 extends over 14 amino acids. Germline V gene data show CDR1 as SGHRS and CDR2 as YFSETQ. CDR3: CASSLQGNIGELFF. The CDR3 DNA reads TGCGCCAGCAGCTTGCAGGGAAACATCGGGGAGCTGTTTTTT.

The gene calls are TRBV7-2 and TRBJ2-7; 7 bases are shared with TRBD2. Germline CDR1 is SGHTA and CDR2 is FQGNSA. This CDR3 comprises 12 residues. The trim removed 3 bases at V and 7 bases at J, leaving 3 bases unmatched. CDR3 sequence: CASSFPGGEQYF. The CDR3 DNA follows: TGTGCCAGCAGCTTCCCGGGGGGTGAGCAGTACTTC.

V is TRBV27 and J is TRBJ1-1; D may be TRBD1 (5 bases). CDR1 and CDR2 (germline): MNHEY, SMNVEV (reference sequence). V lost 4 bases to trimming and J lost 0 bases, with 18 bases between them. The CDR3 totals 17 residues. CDR3 in DNA: TGTGCCAGCAGTTCGCTGTCCGGGGCCATCATGAACACTGAAGCTTTCTTT. Its translation: CASSSLSGAIMNTEAFF.